This T cell receptor (beta chain) was identified during a study of T cells expressing NK-cell markers. Study as a whole: In the group of eight sequenced donors, seven were HCMV-seropositive and one was seronegative.

Germline-derived CDR1 and CDR2 are LGHDT and YNNKEL (reference sequence). The CDR3 loop spans 14 amino acids. Points on this clonotype: Its antigen remains unidentified.

TCRdb re-called the 5' RACE reads; one entry per CDR3 protein, DNA not given. This table lists fewer than 300,000 distinct CDR3 sequences. Study-wide results and caveats: Dominant NKG2C+ clonotypes accounted for about 1.0-7.0% of CD8+ T cells in six donors. The leading position in the CD3+CD56-NKG2C+ fraction of several donors also went to these clonotypes.

The chain is built from TRBV3-1 and TRBJ2-3; TCRdb names TRBD1, which stays unverified in the absence of DNA. This clonotype was obtained from a woman between 18 and 75 years old in good health. The sample was blood T cells: a sorted CD56 or NKG2C T cell subset, CD4+ or CD8+ T cells, or bulk PBMC T cells (not recorded which). The CDR3 loop is CASGATGGPDTQYF.